This TCR beta chain was retrieved from a study of T-cell reconstitution after alpha-beta-depleted transplantation in children. Relative to its sample, this clonotype is medium-sized. The antigen remains undetermined. Study results and caveats: Some patients' high day-60 TCRbeta diversity was attributed to recipient cells surviving conditioning.

Construction of the TCRbeta library involved unique molecular identifiers. TCRdb redid the calling of the PCR reads with MiXCR, one entry per CDR3 protein. The sample yields 5,100 or so distinct CDR3 sequences, approximately 25% seen once. There are 12 residues in the CDR3. The ends were cut back, 5 bases at V and 0 bases at J, with 4 bases in the middle. The source material was PBMCs, mostly from graft donor cells, sampled 60 days after TCRalphabeta/CD19-depleted stem cell transplant. The genes are TRBV12-3 or TRBV12-4 and TRBJ1-1, with D hard to call. The sequence derives from a male patient aged 2 to 10 who had a stem cell transplant for acute lymphoblastic leukemia, so the T cells may come from the graft donor. The CDR3 here is CASSDMNTEAFF. The CDR3 DNA reads TGTGCCAGCAGTGACATGAACACTGAAGCTTTCTTT.